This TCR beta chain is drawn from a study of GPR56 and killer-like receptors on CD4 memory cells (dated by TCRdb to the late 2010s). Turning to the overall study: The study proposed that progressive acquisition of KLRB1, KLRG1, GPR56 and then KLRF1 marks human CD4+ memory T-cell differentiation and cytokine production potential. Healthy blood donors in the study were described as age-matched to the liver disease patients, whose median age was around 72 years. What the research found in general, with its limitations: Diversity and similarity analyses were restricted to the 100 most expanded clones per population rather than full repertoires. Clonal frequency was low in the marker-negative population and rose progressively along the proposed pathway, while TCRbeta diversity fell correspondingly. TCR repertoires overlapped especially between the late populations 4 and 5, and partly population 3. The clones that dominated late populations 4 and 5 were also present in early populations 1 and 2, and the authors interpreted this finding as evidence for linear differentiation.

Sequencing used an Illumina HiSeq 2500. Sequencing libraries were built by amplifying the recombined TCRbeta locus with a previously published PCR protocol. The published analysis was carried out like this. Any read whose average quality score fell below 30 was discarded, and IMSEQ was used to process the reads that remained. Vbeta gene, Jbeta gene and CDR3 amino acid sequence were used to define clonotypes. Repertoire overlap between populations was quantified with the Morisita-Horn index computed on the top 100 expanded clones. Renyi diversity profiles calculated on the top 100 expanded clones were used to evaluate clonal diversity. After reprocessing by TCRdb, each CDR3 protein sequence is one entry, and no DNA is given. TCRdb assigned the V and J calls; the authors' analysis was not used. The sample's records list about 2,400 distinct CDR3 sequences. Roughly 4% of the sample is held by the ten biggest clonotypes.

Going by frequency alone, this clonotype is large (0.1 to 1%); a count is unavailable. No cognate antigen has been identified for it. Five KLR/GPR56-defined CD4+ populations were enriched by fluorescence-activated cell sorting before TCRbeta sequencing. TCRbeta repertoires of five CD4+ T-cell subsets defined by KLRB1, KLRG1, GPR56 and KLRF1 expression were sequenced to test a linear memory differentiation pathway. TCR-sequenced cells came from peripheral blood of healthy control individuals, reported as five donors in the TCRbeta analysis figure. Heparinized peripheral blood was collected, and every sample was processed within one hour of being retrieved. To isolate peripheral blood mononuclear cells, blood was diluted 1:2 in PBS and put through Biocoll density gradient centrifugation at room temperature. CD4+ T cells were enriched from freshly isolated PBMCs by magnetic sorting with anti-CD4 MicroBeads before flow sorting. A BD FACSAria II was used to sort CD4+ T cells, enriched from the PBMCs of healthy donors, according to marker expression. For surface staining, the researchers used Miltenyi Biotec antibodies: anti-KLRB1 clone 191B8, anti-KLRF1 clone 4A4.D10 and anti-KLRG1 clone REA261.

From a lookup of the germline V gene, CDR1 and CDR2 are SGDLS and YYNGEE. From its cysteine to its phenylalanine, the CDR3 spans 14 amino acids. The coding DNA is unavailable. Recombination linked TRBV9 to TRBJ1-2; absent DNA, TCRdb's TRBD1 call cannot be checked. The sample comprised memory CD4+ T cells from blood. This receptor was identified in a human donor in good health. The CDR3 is CASSVEGTGYGYTF.